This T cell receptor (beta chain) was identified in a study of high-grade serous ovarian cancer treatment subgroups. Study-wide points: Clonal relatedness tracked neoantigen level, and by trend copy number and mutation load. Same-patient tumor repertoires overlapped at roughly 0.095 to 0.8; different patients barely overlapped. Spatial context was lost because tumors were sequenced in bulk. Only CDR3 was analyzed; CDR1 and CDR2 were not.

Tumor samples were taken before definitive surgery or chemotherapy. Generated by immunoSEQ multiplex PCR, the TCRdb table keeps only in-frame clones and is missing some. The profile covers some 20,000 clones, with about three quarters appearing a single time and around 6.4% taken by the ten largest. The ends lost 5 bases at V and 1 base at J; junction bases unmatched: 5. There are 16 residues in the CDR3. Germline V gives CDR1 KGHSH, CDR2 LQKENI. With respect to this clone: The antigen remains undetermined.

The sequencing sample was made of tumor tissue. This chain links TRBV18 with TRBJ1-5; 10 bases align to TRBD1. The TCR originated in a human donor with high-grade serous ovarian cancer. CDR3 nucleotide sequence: TGTGCCAGCTCAGAGACAGGGGGCAGGAGCAATCAGCCCCAGCATTTT. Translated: CASSETGGRSNQPQHF.